This T cell receptor (beta chain) was sequenced during a study of blood T cell repertoires in COVID-19. Whole-study context: COVID-19 samples from acute and convalescent phases originated in the United States, Italy and Spain. Sample material is recorded as cDNA or gDNA derived from T cells, B-cell-depleted T cells, or PBMCs.

Authors' methods: Estimation of nucleated cell counts was performed using reference gene primer amplification. The method was immunoSEQ multiplex PCR; TCRdb's version includes in-frame clones alone and lacks a portion of them. D and trimming come from the DNA, and the V and J calls and clone size come from that table. The sample yields 70,000 to 95,000 clones, 80% seen once. The CDR3 is 18 amino acids. Looked up from germline, CDR1 is SGHDT and CDR2 is YYEEEE. Trimming pared 4 bases from V and 3 bases from J, leaving 25 bases between. The chain combines TRBV5-6 with TRBJ1-2; tentative D call: TRBD1 (5 bases). Sequencing was performed on peripheral blood. The clonotype originates from a woman aged 40 to 50 with active or convalescent COVID-19. CDR3: CASSGRFRARASDYGYTF. DNA for the CDR3: TGTGCCAGCAGCGGCCGGTTCAGGGCTAGGGCGAGTGACTATGGCTACACCTTC.